The present entry profiles one T cell receptor beta chain with its context. These data belong to a study of regulatory T cells in long-lasting Graves disease. Sequencing libraries for TCR beta were prepared with iRepertoire HTBI primers and Arm-PCR of CDR3 regions. MiXCR, run by TCRdb on the multiplex PCR reads, gives a single entry per CDR3 protein. Found here are about 430,000 distinct CDR3 sequences, 14% to 15% of them singletons; the top ten hold approximately 7.8%. Time point: newly diagnosed GD, antithyroid drugs for less than 3 months. PBMCs were the source of the RNA used for TCR sequencing. The V end lost 6 bases, the J end lost 3 bases, and 12 bases lay between the germline ends. In germline, CDR1 is LNHDA, CDR2 SQIVND (reference sequence). The length of the CDR3 is 14 residues. Separately, the same data were catalogued under a study of T cells in Graves' hyperthyroidism and ophthalmopathy. That work states: Most clonotypes expanded in the thyroid (above 0.001) were also present in blood. Before onset, ophthalmopathy was predicted by the model a median roughly 6.8 months earlier.

This specimen consisted of peripheral blood mononuclear cells (PBMCs), obtained at new diagnosis, from a patient treated with antithyroid drugs. The chain combines TRBV19 with TRBJ2-1; a possible D gene is TRBD1 (5 bases). The receptor comes from a woman aged 40 to 50 with Graves disease. For the CDR3, the DNA is TGTGCCAGTAGGGGGCCAAGCCTCTACAATGAGCAGTTCTTC. Translating it yields CASRGPSLYNEQFF.